Listed below are T cell receptor beta chains from one sample, sequenced in a study of cytomegalovirus exposure and HLA in healthy donors. Profiled with immunoSEQ multiplex PCR; TCRdb holds only in-frame clones, not every one. The table gives 130,000 to 150,000 clones; the top ten clones make up 2% to 3% of it. Sequencing was done on a sample of PBMCs. The source is a man aged 35 to 55 in good health and CMV-seronegative. CDR3s include the opening cysteine and the closing phenylalanine or tryptophan. The D gene is left open where the match is weak.

TRBJ1-1 . TRBV7-3 TGTGCCAGCAGCTTTACAGGGCCCACTGAAGCTTTCTTT CASSFTGPTEAFF
TRBJ2-3 TRBD1 TRBV10-1 TGCGCCGCTAGGGTGACAGGGCCGAAAAATGGAAGCACAGATACGCAGTATTTT CAARVTGPKNGSTDTQYF
TRBJ2-2 TRBD1 TRBV19 TGTGCCAGCAAGCCGGGACAGGGGGTGAACACCGGGGAGCTGTTTTTT CASKPGQGVNTGELFF
TRBJ2-7 . TRBV6-5 TGTGCCAGCAGTTACTCTCGGGGTTTCTCCTACGAGCAGTACTTC CASSYSRGFSYEQYF
TRBJ2-2 TRBD2 TRBV6-1 TGTGCCAGCCTGGGTTTAGCGGGGGCCGGGGAGCTGTTTTTT CASLGLAGAGELFF
TRBJ1-3 . TRBV14 TGTGCCAGCAGCCAAGGGCCGTCTGGAAACACCATATATTTT CASSQGPSGNTIYF
TRBJ2-2 TRBD2 TRBV5-1 TGCGCCAGCAGTCGGACTAGCGGGGATATCGGCGGGGAGCTGTTTTTT CASSRTSGDIGGELFF
TRBJ2-2 TRBD1 TRBV7-2 TGTGCCAGCAGCTCAGGGACAGGGACTAACACCGGGGAGCTGTTTTTT CASSSGTGTNTGELFF
TRBJ2-5 TRBD1 TRBV11-2 TGTGCCAGCAGCTTAGTTAGGATGGACAGGATCACAGAGACCCAGTACTTC CASSLVRMDRITETQYF
TRBJ2-7 . TRBV4-1 TGCGCCAGCAGCTACCAAGAGGGTTTCAACTACGAGCAGTACTTC CASSYQEGFNYEQYF
TRBJ2-3 . TRBV18 TGTGCCAGCTCACCCTCGAGTGTAGATACGCAGTATTTT CASSPSSVDTQYF
TRBJ1-1 . TRBV4-1 TGCGCCAGCAGCCAAGATATGCCGGGACTGGCTGAAGCTTTCTTT CASSQDMPGLAEAFF
TRBJ1-1 . TRBV5-1 TGCGCCAGCAGCTTGGAGATCCGAGGCACTGAAGCTTTCTTT CASSLEIRGTEAFF
TRBJ2-7 . TRBV5-4 TGTGCCAGCAGCTTGCCTAGAACCTACGAGCAGTACTTC CASSLPRTYEQYF
TRBJ2-7 TRBD1 TRBV10-3 TGTGCCATCAGTGGTTCCGGGACAGGTCCCATTTCCTACGAGCAGTACTTC CAISGSGTGPISYEQYF
TRBJ2-5 TRBD2 TRBV19 TGTGCCAGTAAAGGGACTAGCCGAGAGACCCAGTACTTC CASKGTSRETQYF
TRBJ1-1 . TRBV28 TGTGCCAGCACGGGGGGACGGAACACTGAAGCTTTCTTT CASTGGRNTEAFF
TRBJ2-2 TRBD2 TRBV5-5 TGTGCCAGCAGTGGGGGGGGGAAGAACACCGGGGAGCTGTTTTTT CASSGGGKNTGELFF
TRBJ1-2 . TRBV4-3 TGCGCCAGCAGCCAAGATCACGCGTTAGGGGGATCCTATGGCTACACCTTC CASSQDHALGGSYGYTF
TRBJ1-2 TRBD1 TRBV5-1 TGCGCCAGCAGCACGACAGGGGGCCTCTATGGCTACACCTTC CASSTTGGLYGYTF
TRBJ2-7 . TRBV6-5 TGTGCCAGCAGTACAGGGACGGGCTACGAGCAGTACTTC CASSTGTGYEQYF
TRBJ1-6 TRBD1 TRBV5-1 TGCGCCAGCAGCGGGACAGGGGACCGCACTTCACCCCTCCACTTT CASSGTGDRTSPLHF
TRBJ1-5 . TRBV11-2 TGTGCCAGCAGCTTAAGGGGTGCCGGTCGCAATCAGCCCCAGCATTTT CASSLRGAGRNQPQHF
TRBJ1-5 . TRBV9 TGTGCCAGCAGCGCGACAGGATATCAGCCCCAGCATTTT CASSATGYQPQHF
TRBJ2-5 . TRBV29-1 TGCAGCGCCAGAGTCCGCGGGTGGGAGACCCAGTACTTC CSARVRGWETQYF
TRBJ2-1 TRBD1 TRBV7-3 TGTGCCAGCAGCTTAAGCGGGACAGGGGAGCAGTTCTTC CASSLSGTGEQFF
TRBJ1-1 . TRBV12-5 TGTGCTAGTGGTTTGGGCACCACGGACACTGAAGCTTTCTTT CASGLGTTDTEAFF
TRBJ2-1 TRBD2 TRBV5-1 TGCGCCAGCAGCCTACGGACTAGCGGGGGGACTCGGTACAATGAGCAGTTCTTC CASSLRTSGGTRYNEQFF
TRBJ1-3 . TRBV29-1 TGCAGCGTTGAGGGGGGAACACCTAATCTCTCTGGAAACACCATATATTTT CSVEGGTPNLSGNTIYF
TRBJ2-3 TRBD2 TRBV9 TGTGCCAGCAGCCCCCGTGGAATAGCGGGGAGCACAGATACGCAGTATTTT CASSPRGIAGSTDTQYF
TRBJ1-3 TRBD1 TRBV7-9 TGTGCCAGCAGCTCGACAGACAGGGGGAGAAACACCATATATTTT CASSSTDRGRNTIYF
TRBJ2-1 . TRBV7-9 TGTGCCAGTTCAGGAGACAGAAGCTCCTACAATGAGCAGTTCTTC CASSGDRSSYNEQFF
TRBJ2-5 . TRBV7-8 TGTGCCAGCATCTCTCCGGGTTCTCAAGAGACCCAGTACTTC CASISPGSQETQYF
TRBJ2-1 TRBD2 TRBV6-1 TGTGCCAGCAGTGAAGGTTTTGCGGGGGTTAAAACTGAGCAGTTCTTC CASSEGFAGVKTEQFF